What follows are 9 T cell receptor beta chains derived from one specimen sequenced in a study of CD8 T cells in ankylosing spondylitis. TCRdb itself ran the 5' RACE reads through MiXCR, one entry per CDR3 protein. The sample consists of more than 30,000 distinct CDR3 sequences, roughly 11% of them appearing once. The sample comprised synovial fluid, either unsorted or a sorted T cell fraction (not recorded which). The origin of the receptors is a male donor with ankylosing spondylitis.

The chain is built from TRBV7-2 and TRBJ1-1; 9 nucleotides align to TRBD1. Germline trimming cut 3 bases from V and 4 bases from J; bases unmatched to any gene: 6. CDR1 SGHTA and CDR2 FQGNSA come from the germline V gene. The CDR3 extends over 15 amino acids. The CDR3 DNA sequence: TGTGCCAGCAGCTTTATGACAGGGGGGTTCACTGAAGCTTTCTTT. Encoded protein: CASSFMTGGFTEAFF.

This clonotype was seen ten or more times. The genes are TRBV4-2 and TRBJ2-1, with 8 bases matching TRBD2. CDR3 length: 15 residues. Germline CDR1 LGHNA, CDR2 YNFKEQ. V dropped 5 bases and J dropped 4; count of bases not matched to a gene: 7. The CDR3 bases are TGTGCCAGCAGCAAAGGCGGGGGGCAGTACAATGAGCAGTTCTTC. Translated, it gives CASSKGGGQYNEQFF.

Ten or more counts support this clonotype. The chain is built from TRBV6-1 and TRBJ2-7; 7 positions match TRBD2. J lost 3 bases, V lost 7 bases, and 6 bases had no gene match. The CDR3 totals 13 residues. Germline CDR1 reads MNHNS; CDR2 reads SASEGT. The chain's CDR3 is CASIRDYLYEQYF. CDR3 DNA sequence: TGTGCCAGCATTCGGGACTACCTCTACGAGCAGTACTTC.

In its sample, this clonotype was seen a few times. The chain recombines TRBV5-5 with TRBJ2-7; TRBD1 aligns across 7 bases. The trim removed 4 bases at V and 3 bases at J, leaving 10 bases unmatched. Germline lookup yields CDR1 SGHKS and CDR2 YYEKEE (reference sequence). This CDR3 spans 15 amino acids. The CDR3 DNA sequence: TGTGCCAGCAGCCCCAGCTGGGGACAGAGCTACGAGCAGTACTTC. This encodes CASSPSWGQSYEQYF.

The V gene is TRBV5-6, the J gene TRBJ2-7, with 8 bases that match TRBD1. Germline CDR1 SGHDT, CDR2 YYEEEE. The CDR3 sequence is 15 residues long. V dropped 2 bases and J dropped 4; count of bases not matched to a gene: 8. CDR3 protein: CASSFSGQGRYEQYF. The CDR3 DNA follows: TGTGCCAGCAGCTTCTCAGGACAGGGTAGATACGAGCAGTACTTC. Using reference TRBV5-6 and TRBJ2-7 for the parts outside the CDR3, the full variable domain is DAGVTQSPTHLIKTRGQQVTLRCSPKSGHDTVSWYQQALGQGPQFIFQYYEEEERQRGNFPDRFSGHQFPNYSSELNVNALLLGDSALYLCASSFSGQGRYEQYFGPGTRLTVT.

V and J are TRBV28 and TRBJ1-2; tentative D call: TRBD1 (5 bases). The V end was cut by 5 bases, the J end by 4 bases, with 20 bases between. The CDR3 consists of 16 residues. Germline V gene lookup returns CDR1 MDHEN and CDR2 SYDVKM. The CDR3 DNA sequence: TGTGCCAGCAGTGTAGACCGGGACTATATCTTCTATGGCTACACCTTC. Encoded protein: CASSVDRDYIFYGYTF.

This rearrangement joins TRBV21-1 to TRBJ2-7. TRBV21-1 is a documented pseudogene. CDR3 length: 16 amino acids. The CDR3 DNA reads TGTGCCAGCAGCAAAACCGGACGTTTTGCGAACTACGAGCAGTACTTC. Protein sequence: CASSKTGRFANYEQYF.

This clonotype has a count of ten or more. V and J are TRBV4-3 and TRBJ2-1; D possibly uses TRBD1 or TRBD2 (5 bases each). The V end lost 9 bases, the J end lost 5 bases, and 17 bases lay between the germline ends. Germline CDR1 LGHNA, CDR2 YSLEER. This CDR3 comprises 14 residues. The CDR3 protein is CARVKGQGDNEQFF. CDR3 sequence (DNA): TGCGCCAGGGTAAAGGGGCAGGGAGACAATGAGCAGTTCTTC.

This clonotype was seen only a few times. V gene TRBV12-5 combines with J gene TRBJ2-1; no firm D call. The CDR3 sequence is 12 residues long. Deletions cut 7 bases from V and 15 bases from J, with 19 bases between. In germline, CDR1 is LGHNT, CDR2 FRNRAP. CDR3 sequence reads: CASAFATSKPFF. The CDR3 DNA is TGTGCTAGTGCCTTCGCGACATCCAAGCCGTTCTTC.